Each of the 31 T cell receptor beta chains below was sequenced from the same sample in a study of blood T cell repertoires in COVID-19. Profiling relied on immunoSEQ multiplex PCR, and the TCRdb table lists in-frame clones only, not all of them. This sample has around 82,000 clones, with roughly 85% found just once. The sample was peripheral blood. The receptors stem from a man in his fifties with COVID-19, enrolled during active disease.

This rearrangement joins TRBV7-9 to TRBJ1-2; weak D call: TRBD1 (6 bases). This CDR3 spans 13 amino acids. From germline, CDR1 is SEHNR and CDR2 FQNEAQ (reference sequence). The V end lost 2 bases, the J end lost 4 bases, and 8 bases lay between the germline ends. The CDR3 sequence: CASSLRGAYGYTF. In DNA, the CDR3 is TGTGCCAGCAGCTTACGGGGGGCCTATGGCTACACCTTC.

V is TRBV6-5 and J is TRBJ2-5, with TRBD2 matching over 9 bases. The CDR3 runs 13 residues. The V and J ends lost 7 bases and 3 bases, in that order; junction bases with no gene match: 3. CDR1 is MNHEY and CDR2 is SVGAGI in the germline V gene. The CDR3 DNA follows: TGTGCCAGCACGCGACTAGCGGAAGAGACCCAGTACTTC. This encodes CASTRLAEETQYF.

The rearrangement links TRBV5-6 to TRBJ2-7; TRBD1 aligns across 10 bases. V was clipped by 3 bases and J by 7 bases; unmatched bases: 7. CDR1 SGHDT and CDR2 YYEEEE come from the germline V gene. CDR3 length: 14 residues. CDR3 sequence reads: CASSWGTGALEQYF. CDR3 in DNA: TGTGCCAGCAGCTGGGGGACAGGGGCTTTAGAGCAGTACTTC.

This clone was counted a few times. This sequence joins TRBV24-1 and TRBJ1-1; D possibly corresponds to TRBD1 (5 bases). The CDR3 is 15 residues long. Trimming pared 7 bases from V and 1 base from J, leaving 15 bases between. Germline values: CDR1 KGHDR, CDR2 SFDVKD. The CDR3 reads CATRGAGLKNTEAFF. CDR3 coding DNA: TGTGCCACCAGAGGGGCCGGTTTAAAGAACACTGAAGCTTTCTTT.

The chain employs TRBV5-6 and TRBJ2-6; the D is unclear. The CDR3 runs to 16 residues. Germline V gene data show CDR1 as SGHDT and CDR2 as YYEEEE. V lost 0 bases to trimming and J lost 0 bases, with 7 bases between them. This CDR3 is CASSLVVPSGANVLTF. The CDR3 nucleotides are TGTGCCAGCAGCTTGGTAGTGCCCTCTGGGGCCAACGTCCTGACTTTC. Variable domain in full (rest from reference TRBV5-6 and TRBJ2-6): DAGVTQSPTHLIKTRGQQVTLRCSPKSGHDTVSWYQQALGQGPQFIFQYYEEEERQRGNFPDRFSGHQFPNYSSELNVNALLLGDSALYLCASSLVVPSGANVLTFGAGSRLTVL.

The genes are TRBV5-1 and TRBJ1-1; TRBD1 agrees at 9 bases. CDR3 length: 15 amino acids. Losses at the gene ends were 2 bases for V and 3 bases for J; bases not matched to a gene: 5. CDR1 is SGHRS and CDR2 is YFSETQ in the germline V gene. The CDR3 DNA reads as TGCGCCAGCAGCTTATGGACAGGGGTGGACACTGAAGCTTTCTTT. This sequence encodes CASSLWTGVDTEAFF.

The chain is built from TRBV6-2 or TRBV6-3 and TRBJ2-7; no clear D. CDR3 length: 14 amino acids. Trimming removed 0 bases from V and 1 base from J, with 7 bases in between. In germline, CDR1 is MNHEY, CDR2 SVGEGT. CDR3 sequence reads: CASSYSYRSYEQYF. CDR3 nucleotide sequence: TGTGCCAGCAGTTACTCCTACCGTTCCTACGAGCAGTACTTC.

Turning to this clone: At one end the junction does not follow the germline gene, possibly because of a read error. CDR3 protein: CASSSGPRVSDTQYF. As DNA, the CDR3 is TGTGCTAGCAGCTCTGGACCGAGGGTATCGGATACGCAGTATTTT. The chain employs TRBV7-7 and TRBJ2-3; maybe TRBD2 (5 bases). This CDR3 contains 15 residues. The germline CDR1 and CDR2 sequences are SSHAT and FNYEAQ (reference sequence).

This clone was seen a single time. The junction departs from germline at one end; a sequencing error may be responsible. The chain links TRBV5-1 to TRBJ2-3; possible D gene TRBD1, 5 bases. This CDR3 comprises 14 residues. CDR1 is SGHRS, CDR2 YFSETQ, per germline. The CDR3 DNA follows: TGCACCAGCAGCTTACAGGTTATCACAGATACGCAGTATTTT. Residues: CTSSLQVITDTQYF. Together with reference TRBV5-1 and TRBJ2-3, the CDR3 gives the full variable domain: KAGVTQTPRYLIKTRGQQVTLSCSPISGHRSVSWYQQTPGQGLQFLFEYFSETQRNKGNFPGRFSGRQFSNSRSEMNVSTLELGDSALYLCTSSLQVITDTQYFGPGTRLTVL.

This chain uses TRBV28 with TRBJ2-7; 10 nucleotides agree with TRBD1. This CDR3 is built from 17 residues. V trimming: 7 bases; J trimming: 0 bases; junction bases outside the gene matches: 12. CDR1 and CDR2 from the germline V gene are MDHEN and SYDVKM. The CDR3 DNA reads TGTGCCAGCATCCAGCCCCAGGGGACAGGGGACTCCTACGAGCAGTACTTC. It specifies CASIQPQGTGDSYEQYF.

V gene TRBV15 combines with J gene TRBJ2-1; TRBD2 matches at 14 bases. This CDR3 comprises 15 residues. The V gene end was trimmed by 3 bases and the J gene end by 9 bases; junction bases not matched to a gene: 4. Germline V gene sequence: CDR1 LNHNV, CDR2 YYDKDF (reference sequence). The CDR3 sequence: CATSRTSGRVSEQFF. CDR3 DNA sequence: TGTGCCACCAGCAGGACTAGCGGGAGGGTTAGTGAGCAGTTCTTC.

CDR3 in amino acids: CSARGQGGTEAFF. CDR3 bases: TGCAGCGCGAGGGGACAGGGAGGCACTGAAGCTTTCTTT. This chain connects TRBV29-1 to TRBJ1-1, with TRBD1 matching 9 bases. Germline assignment: CDR1 SQVTM and CDR2 ANQGSEA. The CDR3 is 13 amino acids. After removal of 7 bases from V and 4 bases from J, the junction contained 7 bases not matched to a gene.

The chain combines TRBV30 with TRBJ2-7, with TRBD2 as a possible D gene (5 bases). Germline lookup yields CDR1 GTSNPN and CDR2 SVGIG (reference sequence). With 5 bases removed from V and 9 bases from J, the gap between germline ends came to 17 bases. This CDR3 is built from 12 residues. CDR3 sequence reads: CAWGRASHRQYF. The CDR3, as DNA: TGTGCCTGGGGGCGGGCTAGTCACCGGCAGTACTTC.

Here the CDR3 DNA reads TGTGCCAGCAGCCGCGCCCACGAGAGGTGGCAGCCCCAGCATTTT. Its protein is CASSRAHERWQPQHF. The rearrangement uses TRBV5-5 and TRBJ1-5; the D is unclear. In germline, CDR1 is SGHKS, CDR2 YYEKEE (reference sequence). Trimming removed 4 bases at V and 7 bases at J, with 18 bases between. The CDR3 runs to 15 residues.

The V call is TRBV6-1, the J call TRBJ1-6; unclear D gene. V was clipped by 2 bases and J by 10 bases, with 9 bases between them. The CDR3 covers 13 residues. Germline assignment: CDR1 MNHNS and CDR2 SASEGT. The CDR3 DNA sequence: TGTGCCAGCAGTGAATACGGTTCGTCACCCCTCCACTTT. This encodes CASSEYGSSPLHF.

The CDR3 nucleotides read TGTGCCAGCAGAACGGAAGAGACCCAGTACTTC. Protein product: CASRTEETQYF. V gene TRBV6-5 combines with J gene TRBJ2-5; D gene ambiguous. Per germline, CDR1 MNHEY and CDR2 SVGAGI. The CDR3 totals 11 residues. V gave up 6 bases and J gave up 3 bases, with 5 bases separating them.

The rearrangement joins TRBV28 to TRBJ1-2, with D perhaps TRBD1 (6 bases). Trimming cost V 2 bases and J 7 bases, with 11 bases left between them. The CDR3 extends over 13 amino acids. Germline values: CDR1 MDHEN, CDR2 SYDVKM. In nucleotides, the CDR3 is TGTGCCAGCAGTTTAGAAAGGGGGGGTGGCTACACCTTC. Translation gives CASSLERGGGYTF.

The chain couples TRBV5-1 to TRBJ1-1, with D unclear. The V end lost 4 bases, the J end lost 3 bases, and 13 bases lay between the germline ends. Germline loops: CDR1 SGHRS, CDR2 YFSETQ. This CDR3 contains 14 residues. CDR3 in DNA: TGCGCCAGCAGCCCGGCCGCGGGGTACACTGAAGCTTTCTTT. Its translation: CASSPAAGYTEAFF.

The chain has TRBV6-5 and TRBJ2-5, with D uncertain. The CDR3 contains 13 residues. V was clipped by 5 bases and J by 2 bases, with 9 bases between them. CDR1 and CDR2 from the germline V gene are MNHEY and SVGAGI. CDR3: CASSPSTQETQYF. In DNA, the CDR3 is TGTGCCAGCAGTCCCTCGACTCAAGAGACCCAGTACTTC.

This clone was observed a few times. The rearrangement links TRBV14 to TRBJ2-1; D might be TRBD1 (6 bases). V was clipped by 1 base and J by 10 bases, with 17 bases between them. Germline assignment: CDR1 SGHDN and CDR2 FVKESK. This CDR3 has 15 residues. The CDR3 loop is CASSQVSGVPKEQFF. In DNA, the CDR3 is TGTGCCAGCAGCCAAGTGTCAGGGGTACCGAAAGAGCAGTTCTTC.

There are a few counts of this clone. The chain has TRBV5-1 and TRBJ2-7; TRBD1 matches at 9 bases. Germline V gene lookup returns CDR1 SGHRS and CDR2 YFSETQ. CDR3 size: 15 residues. J was trimmed by 3 bases and V by 0 bases; bases with no gene match: 4. This CDR3 is CASSLDGQGFYEQYF. CDR3 DNA sequence: TGCGCCAGCAGCTTGGATGGACAGGGGTTCTACGAGCAGTACTTC.

V and J are TRBV5-4 and TRBJ2-3, with D tentatively TRBD1 (5 bases). CDR1 and CDR2 from the germline V gene are SGHNT and YYREEE (reference sequence). This CDR3 has 15 amino acids. V shed 4 bases and J shed 1 base, with 13 bases lying between them. CDR3 in amino acids: CASSPRGLGTDTQYF. DNA of the CDR3: TGTGCCAGCAGCCCAAGGGGATTGGGCACAGATACGCAGTATTTT.

The chain has TRBV2 and TRBJ1-1; 7 bases are shared with TRBD1. The germline V gene encodes CDR1 SNHLY and CDR2 FYNNEI. The junction had 3 bases not matched to a gene; V was cut back by 8 bases and J by 0 bases. The CDR3 is 13 amino acids. CDR3 loop: CASETGMNTEAFF. CDR3 bases: TGTGCCAGCGAGACAGGGATGAACACTGAAGCTTTCTTT.

The chain links TRBV6-6 to TRBJ2-7, with D perhaps TRBD2 (6 bases). Germline V lookup: CDR1 MNHNY, CDR2 SVGAGI (reference sequence). CDR3 size: 14 residues. V lost 0 bases and J lost 0, with 6 bases in between. The CDR3 sequence: CASSYSEGSYEQYF. The CDR3 DNA sequence: TGTGCCAGCAGTTACTCGGAGGGCTCCTACGAGCAGTACTTC.

V and J are TRBV4-1 and TRBJ1-6; TRBD1 might be the D (5 bases). The CDR3 has 15 residues. The germline V gene has CDR1 MGHRA and CDR2 YSYEKL. Trimming pared 5 bases from V and 8 bases from J, leaving 16 bases between. The CDR3, as DNA: TGCGCCAGCAGCGAAACGACAGACTGGGATTCACCCCTCCACTTT. It codes for CASSETTDWDSPLHF.

The V and J genes are TRBV7-2 and TRBJ2-6, with TRBD2 matching 13 bases. Trimming took 5 bases from V and 0 from J; bases not matched to a gene: 7. This CDR3 contains 19 residues. Germline values: CDR1 SGHTA, CDR2 FQGNSA. The CDR3 coding sequence is TGTGCCAGCAGCCCCAGGACTAGCGGGAGATCCTCTGGGGCCAACGTCCTGACTTTC. Amino acids: CASSPRTSGRSSGANVLTF.

The chain carries TRBV9 and TRBJ2-3; TRBD2 agrees at 8 bases. The length of the CDR3 is 15 residues. Per germline, CDR1 SGDLS and CDR2 YYNGEE. J gave up 2 bases and V 7 bases, and 9 bases lay outside the gene matches. The DNA of the CDR3 is TGTGCCAGCTCGGGAGGGACCCTTCTCACAGATACGCAGTATTTT. Protein product: CASSGGTLLTDTQYF.

The J gene is TRBJ2-3, the V gene TRBV5-1; tentative D call: TRBD2 (7 bases). CDR3 size: 14 residues. Germline V lookup: CDR1 SGHRS, CDR2 YFSETQ. V dropped 6 bases and J dropped 3 bases, with 14 bases sitting between them. CDR3 loop: CASTSGRGTDTQYF. In DNA, the CDR3 is TGCGCCAGCACGTCGGGGAGGGGGACAGATACGCAGTATTTT.

The gene calls are TRBV9 and TRBJ2-1; 7 positions agree with TRBD2. The CDR3 extends over 14 amino acids. In germline, CDR1 is SGDLS, CDR2 YYNGEE. The ends lost 2 bases at V and 9 bases at J; junction bases unmatched: 8. DNA for the CDR3: TGTGCCAGCAGCGTGGCCAGCGGGAAGGGTGAGCAGTTCTTC. As protein: CASSVASGKGEQFF.

This sequence joins TRBV28 and TRBJ1-5, with D tentatively TRBD1 (6 bases). Trimming removed 2 bases at V and 5 bases at J, with 10 bases between. This CDR3 contains 14 residues. Germline-derived CDR1 and CDR2 are MDHEN and SYDVKM. The CDR3 here is CASSLGGGHQPQHF. The CDR3 nucleotides are TGTGCCAGCAGTTTAGGGGGGGGGCATCAGCCCCAGCATTTT. The whole variable domain, filled in from reference TRBV28 and TRBJ1-5, reads DVKVTQSSRYLVKRTGEKVFLECVQDMDHENMFWYRQDPGLGLRLIYFSYDVKMKEKGDIPEGYSVSREKKERFSLILESASTNQTSMYLCASSLGGGHQPQHFGDGTRLSIL.

The gene calls are TRBV30 and TRBJ2-1; 9 nucleotides align to TRBD2. V lost 2 bases, J lost 6 bases, and 11 bases stayed unmatched. This CDR3 spans 16 amino acids. Per the germline V gene, CDR1 is GTSNPN and CDR2 is SVGIG (reference sequence). The DNA for the CDR3 is TGTGCCTGGAGTAGGGGGGTTAGCGGGAGTCGCAATGAGCAGTTCTTC. Translated: CAWSRGVSGSRNEQFF.